The 9 T cell receptor beta chains below were found in one sample sequenced in a study of cytomegalovirus exposure and HLA in healthy donors. PCR used 60 Vbeta primers and 13 Jbeta primers. Sequencing used immunoSEQ multiplex PCR; TCRdb keeps in-frame clones, though not all of them. The sample yields around 150,000 clones, about two thirds seen once. Sequencing was carried out using PBMCs. All receptors derive from a woman younger than 30 in good health and CMV-seropositive.

The gene calls are TRBV6-5 and TRBJ2-5; TRBD2 is a possible D gene (5 bases). The CDR3 consists of 9 residues. CDR1 and CDR2 from the germline V gene are MNHEY and SVGAGI. The CDR3 DNA sequence: TGTGAGAGGGTCCTACCCCTTTACTTC. Its protein is CERVLPLYF.

This chain joins TRBV5-4 and TRBJ2-5; TRBD2 might be the D (6 bases). The last part of the DNA fits TRBJ2-7 better; the J call may be wrong. Germline-derived CDR1 and CDR2 are SGHNT and YYREEE (reference sequence). The CDR3 has 13 amino acids. CDR3 in amino acids: CASSSSGDYEQYF. The CDR3 coding sequence is TGTGCCAGCAGCTCCTCGGGGGACTACGAGCAGTACTTC.

The chain links TRBV7-2 to TRBJ1-2, with a weak D call TRBD1 (6 bases). V was shortened by 7 bases and J by 8 bases, with 23 bases between the two germline ends. The CDR3 extends over 15 amino acids. In germline, CDR1 is SGHTA, CDR2 FQGNSA. This CDR3 reads CASILTGPERSGYTF. The CDR3 bases are TGTGCCAGCATCCTGACAGGCCCAGAGCGGTCGGGCTACACCTTC.

CDR3 DNA sequence: TGTGCCAGCAGCTTAGGGGGGCGAACCGTGGACACTGAAGCTTTCTTT. Translating gives CASSLGGRTVDTEAFF. This chain joins TRBV7-6 and TRBJ1-1, with D possibly being TRBD1 (6 bases). Germline V gene data show CDR1 as SGHVS and CDR2 as FNYEAQ. There are 16 residues in the CDR3. The V gene lost 1 base and the J gene lost 3 bases, with 15 bases spanning the gap.

The chain recombines TRBV18 with TRBJ2-3; D is ambiguous. Germline CDR1 reads KGHSH; CDR2 reads LQKENI. This CDR3 has 13 amino acids. V was pared by 4 bases and J by 5 bases, with 10 bases between. The CDR3 nucleotides read TGTGCCAGCTCACGTAGCCCGGGAGATACGCAGTATTTT. Residues: CASSRSPGDTQYF.

This sequence joins TRBV7-9 and TRBJ1-5; D is unresolved. V was clipped by 3 bases and J by 5 bases, with 8 bases between them. This CDR3 is 13 amino acids long. The germline V gene encodes CDR1 SEHNR and CDR2 FQNEAQ (reference sequence). The CDR3 bases are TGTGCCAGCAGCTTGCAAGAGGATCAGCCCCAGCATTTT. It specifies CASSLQEDQPQHF.

A few counts support this clone. The chain joins TRBV28 to TRBJ2-2; D gene unclear. Germline V gene data show CDR1 as MDHEN and CDR2 as SYDVKM. Deletions cut 2 bases from V and 5 bases from J, with 3 bases between. This CDR3 is 12 amino acids long. CDR3: CASSLITGELFF. As DNA, the CDR3 is TGTGCCAGCAGTTTAATAACCGGGGAGCTGTTTTTT.

CDR3 sequence reads: CASSPSLASGDTQYF. CDR3 in DNA: TGTGCCAGCAGCCCTTCCCTGGCTAGCGGAGATACGCAGTATTTT. This sequence joins TRBV4-2 and TRBJ2-3; 7 bases line up with TRBD2. Germline trimming cut 4 bases from V and 5 bases from J; bases unmatched to any gene: 9. Germline CDR1 LGHNA, CDR2 YNFKEQ. There are 15 residues in the CDR3.

This clone was picked up one time. CDR3 sequence reads: CSVEVTGGKKYGYTF. CDR3 coding DNA: TGCAGCGTTGAAGTAACAGGGGGGAAAAAGTATGGCTACACCTTC. This chain uses TRBV29-1 with TRBJ1-2, with 8 bases lining up with TRBD1. V dropped 1 base and J dropped 5; count of bases not matched to a gene: 9. CDR3 length: 15 residues. CDR1 is SQVTM and CDR2 is ANQGSEA in the germline V gene.